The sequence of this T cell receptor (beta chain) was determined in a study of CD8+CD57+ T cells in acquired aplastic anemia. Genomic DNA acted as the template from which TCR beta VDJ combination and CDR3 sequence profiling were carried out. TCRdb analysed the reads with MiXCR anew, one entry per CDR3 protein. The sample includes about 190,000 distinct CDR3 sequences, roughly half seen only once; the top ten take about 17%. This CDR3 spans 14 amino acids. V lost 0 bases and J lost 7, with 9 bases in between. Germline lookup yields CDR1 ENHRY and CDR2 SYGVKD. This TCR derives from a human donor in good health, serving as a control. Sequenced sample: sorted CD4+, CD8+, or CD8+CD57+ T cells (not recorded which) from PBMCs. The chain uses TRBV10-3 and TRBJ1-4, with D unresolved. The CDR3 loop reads CAISESEFREKLFF. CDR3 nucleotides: TGTGCCATCAGTGAGTCCGAATTCCGTGAAAAACTGTTTTTT.